The present T cell receptor (beta chain) was sequenced within a study of T cells after posttransplantation cyclophosphamide. Findings of the study overall: Donor CD8+ memory clones often dominated recipient blood repertoires at later times. Recipient CMV seropositivity and CMV reactivation strongly tracked TRB clonality. Blood and skin or GI T cell repertoires showed limited TRB overlap.

A marrow graft followed busulfan-fludarabine conditioning, with cyclophosphamide on days +3 and +4. The CDR3 contains 13 residues. V lost 5 bases, J lost 7 bases, and 14 bases lay in between. CDR1 and CDR2 (germline): LNHDA, SQIVND (reference sequence). On this clone itself: The antigen is undetermined.

Profiled with immunoSEQ multiplex PCR; TCRdb holds only in-frame clones, not every one. The sample carries fewer than 15,000 clones, around 2% recorded once. The sample here was PBMCs, taken after allogeneic stem cell transplant with posttransplant cyclophosphamide. The chain recombines TRBV19 with TRBJ1-2; no clear D gene. The source is a male patient aged 25-45 years who received an allogeneic stem cell transplant from a related donor, was CMV-positive, and had no GVHD. Some T cells may possibly be graft donor cells. CDR3 in DNA: TGTGCCAGTAGTGGTCCGGGATCGGCTGGCTACACCTTC. This encodes CASSGPGSAGYTF.